The next 24 T cell receptor beta chains were all read from a single sample in a study of T cell responses to AZD1222 COVID-19 vaccine. Generated by immunoSEQ multiplex PCR, the TCRdb table keeps only in-frame clones and is missing some. The table lists about 130,000 clones, 75% to 90% of them singletons. The sequenced sample was peripheral blood, obtained 28 days after the second AZD1222 dose. The receptors come from an adult who received the AZD1222 COVID-19 vaccine.

This chain joins TRBV3-1 (or the pseudogene TRBV3-2) and TRBJ1-5; D not resolved. V gave up 4 bases and J gave up 1 base, with 8 bases separating them. The CDR3 is made up of 14 amino acids. Germline-derived CDR1 and CDR2 are LGHDT and YNNKEL (reference sequence). The CDR3 is CASSPDNSNQPQHF. CDR3 sequence (DNA): TGTGCCAGCAGCCCAGACAACAGCAATCAGCCCCAGCATTTT.

The chain is built from TRBV7-2 and TRBJ1-4; D remains ambiguous. The V end was cut by 1 base, the J end by 0 bases, with 6 bases between. The CDR3 is made up of 15 amino acids. Germline assignment: CDR1 SGHTA and CDR2 FQGNSA. The CDR3 DNA follows: TGTGCCAGCAGCTTAGGTCTTGCAACTAATGAAAAACTGTTTTTT. This translates into CASSLGLATNEKLFF.

CDR3 residues: CASSYEIGGGSTEAFF. The DNA of the CDR3 is TGTGCCAGCAGTTACGAAATAGGAGGGGGGAGCACTGAAGCTTTCTTT. The chain has TRBV6-2 or TRBV6-3 and TRBJ1-1, with D possibly matching TRBD1 (6 bases). Looked up from germline, CDR1 is MNHEY and CDR2 is SVGEGT. There are 16 residues in the CDR3. With 2 bases removed from V and 4 bases from J, the gap between germline ends came to 17 bases.

The chain is built from TRBV3-1 (or the pseudogene TRBV3-2) and TRBJ1-4, with 7 bases aligning to TRBD1. Germline values: CDR1 LGHDT, CDR2 YNNKEL (reference sequence). The J segment lost 0 bases and the V segment lost 3 bases, leaving 16 bases of the junction unmatched. The CDR3 consists of 20 residues. Here the CDR3 DNA reads TGTGCCAGCAGCCACATTATGGGACAGCCTAACGAGGCAACTAATGAAAAACTGTTTTTT. It specifies CASSHIMGQPNEATNEKLFF.

This clone was picked up one time. V usage is TRBV30 and J usage is TRBJ1-1; maybe TRBD1 (5 bases). V lost 0 bases to trimming and J lost 4 bases, with 12 bases between them. Per the germline V gene, CDR1 is GTSNPN and CDR2 is SVGIG (reference sequence). CDR3 size: 14 residues. Written as DNA, the CDR3 is TGTGCCTGGAGTGTTGGGGGGGAAGGCACTGAAGCTTTCTTT. This encodes CAWSVGGEGTEAFF.

The rearrangement uses TRBV28 and TRBJ1-1, with D hard to call. Germline assignment: CDR1 MDHEN and CDR2 SYDVKM. The V end lost 6 bases, the J end lost 4 bases, and 6 bases lay between the germline ends. The CDR3 is 11 residues long. This CDR3 is CASSTFTEAFF. CDR3 bases: TGTGCCAGCAGCACTTTCACTGAAGCTTTCTTT. Drawing the rest from reference TRBV28 and TRBJ1-1, the complete variable domain is DVKVTQSSRYLVKRTGEKVFLECVQDMDHENMFWYRQDPGLGLRLIYFSYDVKMKEKGDIPEGYSVSREKKERFSLILESASTNQTSMYLCASSTFTEAFFGQGTRLTVV.

The rearrangement joins TRBV5-6 to TRBJ1-5; D unclear. The CDR3 is made up of 13 amino acids. Trimming pared 1 base from V and 5 bases from J, leaving 7 bases between. CDR1 and CDR2 from the germline V gene are SGHDT and YYEEEE. Written as DNA, the CDR3 is TGTGCCAGCAGCTTGTGGACGGATCAGCCCCAGCATTTT. This encodes CASSLWTDQPQHF.

The chain joins TRBV19 to TRBJ1-6; D might be TRBD1 (6 bases). The CDR3 extends over 17 amino acids. The V end lost 2 bases, the J end lost 7 bases, and 18 bases lay between the germline ends. Germline V gene data show CDR1 as LNHDA and CDR2 as SQIVND (reference sequence). The CDR3 nucleotides are TGTGCCAGTAGTATAAATGGCCGGGGGGGGCGGAATTCACCCCTCCACTTT. Translation: CASSINGRGGRNSPLHF.

This chain connects TRBV3-1 (or the pseudogene TRBV3-2) to TRBJ1-1; 10 bases are a match to TRBD1. In germline, CDR1 is LGHDT, CDR2 YNNKEL (reference sequence). The CDR3 has 15 amino acids. The ends lost 1 base at V and 1 base at J; junction bases unmatched: 0. CDR3 region: CASSQGQGANTEAFF. In nucleotides, the CDR3 is TGTGCCAGCAGCCAAGGACAGGGGGCGAACACTGAAGCTTTCTTT.

The chain recombines TRBV11-3 with TRBJ1-1; D not certain. The CDR3 spans 13 residues. Trimming took off 3 bases at V and 3 bases at J, with 8 bases between the two ends. Per the germline V gene, CDR1 is SGHNT and CDR2 is YENEEA. Written as DNA, the CDR3 is TGTGCCAGCAGCTTTGGTATGGACACTGAAGCTTTCTTT. Translated, it gives CASSFGMDTEAFF.

The chain joins TRBV7-2 to TRBJ1-3, with 10 bases that match TRBD1. This CDR3 has 15 amino acids. J was trimmed by 8 bases and V by 5 bases; bases with no gene match: 9. The germline V gene encodes CDR1 SGHTA and CDR2 FQGNSA. CDR3 bases: TGTGCCAGCAGCACCTCAGGGGACAGGGGAGACACCATATATTTT. Amino acids: CASSTSGDRGDTIYF.

The sample holds one count of this clone. The chain recombines TRBV11-2 with TRBJ1-1; D may be TRBD1 (5 bases). The CDR3 runs 15 residues. Per germline, CDR1 SGHAT and CDR2 FQNNGV. V lost 1 base to trimming and J lost 5 bases, with 14 bases between them. CDR3: CASSLVAGKRTEAFF. The CDR3 nucleotides read TGTGCCAGCAGCTTAGTGGCAGGGAAAAGAACTGAAGCTTTCTTT.

The V and J genes are TRBV5-6 and TRBJ1-2, with TRBD1 matching 10 bases. Trimming at V came to 5 bases and at J to 7 bases, leaving 11 bases not matched to a gene. This CDR3 has 15 residues. Germline-derived CDR1 and CDR2 are SGHDT and YYEEEE. The CDR3 sequence is CASRSTGGYGSGYTF. DNA for the CDR3: TGTGCCAGCAGATCGACAGGGGGCTATGGCAGTGGCTACACCTTC. The whole variable domain, remainder taken from reference TRBV5-6 and TRBJ1-2, is DAGVTQSPTHLIKTRGQQVTLRCSPKSGHDTVSWYQQALGQGPQFIFQYYEEEERQRGNFPDRFSGHQFPNYSSELNVNALLLGDSALYLCASRSTGGYGSGYTFGSGTRLTVV.

The V and J genes are TRBV12-3 or TRBV12-4 and TRBJ1-2, with D perhaps TRBD1 (5 bases). Between the trimmed V and J ends, which lost 6 bases and 1 base, there was a span of 9 bases. The CDR3 totals 13 residues. The CDR3 here is CASSLTDNYGYTF. The CDR3 DNA sequence: TGTGCCAGCAGCCTGACAGATAACTATGGCTACACCTTC.

The table lists this clone with a count of one. V is TRBV5-6 and J is TRBJ1-5; D is uncertain. The germline V and J ends were trimmed by 4 bases and 8 bases, with 10 bases remaining between them. This CDR3 contains 12 residues. Germline V gene data show CDR1 as SGHDT and CDR2 as YYEEEE. The CDR3: CASSRDAKPQHF. As DNA, the CDR3 is TGTGCCAGCAGCAGGGATGCGAAGCCCCAGCATTTT. Based on the CDR3 plus reference TRBV5-6 and TRBJ1-5, the full variable domain is DAGVTQSPTHLIKTRGQQVTLRCSPKSGHDTVSWYQQALGQGPQFIFQYYEEEERQRGNFPDRFSGHQFPNYSSELNVNALLLGDSALYLCASSRDAKPQHFGDGTRLSIL.

This clone was counted a few times. The chain combines TRBV5-1 with TRBJ1-1; 12 bases are shared with TRBD1. The V gene's germline CDR1 is SGHRS and CDR2 YFSETQ. J gave up 5 bases and V 2 bases, and 13 bases lay outside the gene matches. The CDR3 has 18 residues. The CDR3 nucleotides read TGCGCCAGCAGCTTTTCGGTGGGACAGGGGGCTTTGGGGACTGAAGCTTTCTTT. It translates to CASSFSVGQGALGTEAFF.

The chain carries TRBV28 and TRBJ1-1; tentative D call: TRBD1 (5 bases). V shed 8 bases and J shed 1 base, with 14 bases lying between them. Germline CDR1 MDHEN, CDR2 SYDVKM. The CDR3 contains 14 residues. The CDR3 coding sequence is TGTGCCAGCGGATCGGGACTGCAGAACACTGAAGCTTTCTTT. Translating gives CASGSGLQNTEAFF.

The V call is TRBV7-9, the J call TRBJ2-2; D possibly corresponds to TRBD2 (6 bases). This CDR3 is 15 amino acids long. The germline CDR1 and CDR2 sequences are SEHNR and FQNEAQ (reference sequence). The V and J ends lost 4 bases and 1 base respectively, with 10 bases between them. Written as DNA, the CDR3 is TGTGCCAGCAGCTCCTGGCGGGGGAACACCGGGGAGCTGTTTTTT. Translating it yields CASSSWRGNTGELFF.

The chain links TRBV11-2 to TRBJ1-4, with 8 bases aligning to TRBD1. V gave up 3 bases and J gave up 7 bases; unmatched junction bases: 1. The CDR3 contains 13 residues. Germline CDR1 and CDR2: SGHAT and FQNNGV. The CDR3 DNA follows: TGTGCCAGCAGCTTTACAGGGGGTGAAAAACTGTTTTTT. This codes for CASSFTGGEKLFF.

The chain couples TRBV5-3 to TRBJ2-1; 11 bases align to TRBD2. TRBV5-3 is an open reading frame whose function is uncertain. The CDR3 loop spans 15 amino acids. The trim removed 4 bases at V and 2 bases at J, leaving 2 bases unmatched. The CDR3 loop is CARSPTSGTYNEQFF. CDR3 nucleotides: TGTGCCAGAAGCCCGACTAGCGGGACCTACAATGAGCAGTTCTTC.

This clone appeared a single time. J is TRBJ2-2 and V is TRBV7-2; D perhaps matches TRBD2 (7 bases). Germline CDR1 SGHTA, CDR2 FQGNSA. The CDR3 runs to 15 residues. V lost 2 bases and J lost 4, with 11 bases in between. CDR3 sequence: CASSLQGGVTGELFF. In DNA, the CDR3 is TGTGCCAGCAGCTTACAAGGGGGGGTCACCGGGGAGCTGTTTTTT.

Only a few counts were recorded for this clone. V and J are TRBV11-3 and TRBJ2-7; D is undetermined. Germline values: CDR1 SGHNT, CDR2 YENEEA. This CDR3 region has 14 residues. V was trimmed by 5 bases and J by 2 bases, leaving 13 bases between them. CDR3 sequence (DNA): TGTGCCAGCAGCCCCCGACCGGATACCTACGAGCAGTACTTC. Protein product: CASSPRPDTYEQYF.

J is TRBJ2-3 and V is TRBV18, with D maybe TRBD1 (6 bases). The germline V gene has CDR1 KGHSH and CDR2 LQKENI. CDR3 size: 15 residues. V was cut by 0 bases and J by 4 bases, with 11 bases left in between. CDR3 loop: CASSPPGQYSDTQYF. For the CDR3, the DNA is TGTGCCAGCTCACCACCTGGACAGTACTCAGATACGCAGTATTTT.

The gene calls are TRBV27 and TRBJ1-2; D perhaps matches TRBD1 (5 bases). V gave up 8 bases and J gave up 4 bases, with 20 bases separating them. Germline V gene sequence: CDR1 MNHEY, CDR2 SMNVEV (reference sequence). The CDR3 is 15 residues long. CDR3 protein: CASHGEGPSGYGYTF. The DNA for the CDR3 is TGTGCCAGCCATGGGGAGGGGCCTAGCGGCTATGGCTACACCTTC.